In this sample, the clone carrying this TCR beta chain turned up many times. Its antigen remains unidentified. TCRdb reprocessed the multiplex PCR reads via MiXCR and lists one record per CDR3 protein. The table has under 85,000 distinct CDR3 sequences, under 25% seen once; the top ten hold 2% to 2.5%. This entry belongs to a study of breast tumors, draining lymph nodes, adjacent tissues. Study observations and caveats: Compared with lymph nodes, tumors were less diverse; compared with nontumor tissue, more. Luminal-like breast cancer showed significantly greater tumor-nontumor repertoire similarity than basal-like breast cancer did. Data only fit, rather than demonstrated, lymph node origin of most tumor T cells. Findings are consistent with lymph node origin and intratumoral expansion of most tumor T cells.

Trimming took 2 bases from V and 0 from J, leaving 12 bases between them. The CDR3 has 16 residues. Germline V gene lookup returns CDR1 SGHDT and CDR2 YYEEEE. Axillary draining lymph nodes of breast cancer patients supplied the node samples. The sequenced material came from axillary lymph node tissue. The chain is built from TRBV5-6 and TRBJ2-1, with D tentatively TRBD1 (5 bases). The source is a female donor with breast cancer. Some clones in this sample may be carry-over from other donors' samples. The chain's CDR3 is CASSFELTDSYNEQFF. CDR3 DNA: TGTGCCAGCAGCTTTGAGCTGACAGACTCCTACAATGAGCAGTTCTTC.